The 26 T cell receptor beta chains below come from one sample, sequenced in a study of OX40 agonist ivuxolimab in advanced cancers. Clones were read by immunoSEQ multiplex PCR, and TCRdb kept only the in-frame ones, dropping some. Of about 68,000 clones listed, roughly nine tenths are singletons. Sequenced here: CD4+ or CD8+ T cells sorted from blood, sampled in a trial of the OX40 agonist ivuxolimab. The receptors derive from an adult with an advanced solid tumor such as melanoma, head and neck, liver or kidney cancer.

The genes are TRBV30 and TRBJ2-1; the D gene is possibly TRBD2 (6 bases). Between the trimmed V and J ends, which lost 0 bases and 7 bases, there was a span of 16 bases. The germline V gene encodes CDR1 GTSNPN and CDR2 SVGIG (reference sequence). This CDR3 is built from 15 residues. CDR3 amino acids: CAWSVLAGSANEQFF. As DNA, the CDR3 is TGTGCCTGGAGTGTACTGGCGGGATCTGCTAATGAGCAGTTCTTC.

The V and J genes are TRBV27 and TRBJ1-2; perhaps TRBD1 as D (6 bases). This CDR3 is built from 13 residues. Trimming took off 5 bases at V and 2 bases at J, with 9 bases between the two ends. CDR1 is MNHEY, CDR2 SMNVEV, per germline (reference sequence). CDR3 in DNA: TGTGCCAGCAGTATGACAGGCAACTATGGCTACACCTTC. Protein product: CASSMTGNYGYTF.

This chain links TRBV5-1 with TRBJ2-7, with D perhaps matching TRBD2 (5 bases). V shed 3 bases and J shed 4 bases, with 11 bases lying between them. This CDR3 is 13 amino acids long. Germline V gene lookup returns CDR1 SGHRS and CDR2 YFSETQ. The CDR3 DNA reads as TGCGCCAGCAGCTGGGAGACACCTTACGAGCAGTACTTC. Its translation: CASSWETPYEQYF.

The chain employs TRBV7-9 and TRBJ2-5; D is uncertain. The CDR3 loop spans 12 amino acids. Trimming removed 2 bases from V and 6 bases from J, with 7 bases in between. Per germline, CDR1 SEHNR and CDR2 FQNEAQ (reference sequence). CDR3 nucleotide sequence: TGTGCCAGCAGCTTAAAGGTCCAGACCCAGTACTTC. Translation: CASSLKVQTQYF.

CDR3: CASSPDGGSYGYTF. DNA of the CDR3: TGTGCCAGCTCACCAGACGGGGGCTCCTATGGCTACACCTTC. This sequence joins TRBV18 and TRBJ1-2; D may be TRBD1 (6 bases). There are 14 residues in the CDR3. V shed 2 bases and J shed 4 bases, with 11 bases lying between them. Germline V lookup: CDR1 KGHSH, CDR2 LQKENI.

The chain couples TRBV5-4 to TRBJ2-5, with D maybe TRBD2 (6 bases). With the DNA end fitting TRBJ2-7 better, the J assignment may be wrong. The CDR3 spans 14 residues. From germline, CDR1 is SGHNT and CDR2 YYREEE (reference sequence). The CDR3 loop is CASSQAGYTYEQYF. Here the CDR3 DNA reads TGTGCCAGCAGCCAAGCGGGTTATACCTACGAGCAGTACTTC.

The chain carries TRBV9 and TRBJ2-3, with D hard to call. Germline CDR1 reads SGDLS; CDR2 reads YYNGEE. CDR3 length: 15 residues. Trimming took 1 base from V and 3 from J, leaving 12 bases between them. The DNA for the CDR3 is TGTGCCAGCAGCGTATTATCAGTCAAAACAGATACGCAGTATTTT. This translates into CASSVLSVKTDTQYF.

In regard to this clone: Relative to the germline gene, one junction end is altered; a read error may explain this. The V gene is TRBV5-1, the J gene TRBJ2-7; tentative D call: TRBD2 (5 bases). This CDR3 spans 14 amino acids. The V gene's germline CDR1 is SGHRS and CDR2 YFSETQ. The DNA for the CDR3 is TGCGCCAGCAGTTTGGCAGGAGGAACCCACGAGCAGTACTTC. Its protein product is CASSLAGGTHEQYF. The variable domain in full, completed from reference TRBV5-1 and TRBJ2-7, reads KAGVTQTPRYLIKTRGQQVTLSCSPISGHRSVSWYQQTPGQGLQFLFEYFSETQRNKGNFPGRFSGRQFSNSRSEMNVSTLELGDSALYLCASSLAGGTHEQYFGPGTRLTVT.

The chain carries TRBV5-4 and TRBJ2-1; TRBD1 matches at 7 bases. The germline gives CDR1 SGHNT, CDR2 YYREEE (reference sequence). The CDR3 spans 14 residues. Trimming cost V 2 bases and J 3 bases; bases outside gene matches: 2. The CDR3, as DNA: TGTGCCAGCAGCTTAGGACAGGTCTACAATGAGCAGTTCTTC. Translation: CASSLGQVYNEQFF.

The CDR3 coding sequence is TGTGCCATCAGTGCTGACAGGGGGAACACCGGGGAGCTGTTTTTT. Protein product: CAISADRGNTGELFF. The chain uses TRBV10-3 and TRBJ2-2, with 8 bases fitting TRBD1. The length of the CDR3 is 15 residues. Trimming cost V 4 bases and J 1 base; bases outside gene matches: 2. The germline V gene encodes CDR1 ENHRY and CDR2 SYGVKD.

The CDR3: CATSSERGYSYEQYF. CDR3 coding DNA: TGTGCCACCAGCAGTGAGAGAGGGTACTCCTACGAGCAGTACTTC. The chain uses TRBV15 and TRBJ2-7; tentative D call: TRBD2 (5 bases). Germline CDR1 and CDR2: LNHNV and YYDKDF (reference sequence). CDR3 length: 15 residues. Trimming cost V 3 bases and J 0 bases, with 12 bases left between them.

V is TRBV18 and J is TRBJ1-1, with D uncertain. Trimming cost V 3 bases and J 0 bases, with 2 bases left between them. This CDR3 region has 12 residues. Germline V gene sequence: CDR1 KGHSH, CDR2 LQKENI. This chain's CDR3 is CASSPMNTEAFF. Here the CDR3 DNA reads TGTGCCAGCTCACCGATGAACACTGAAGCTTTCTTT.

This chain links TRBV11-1 with TRBJ1-2; 7 bases match TRBD1. CDR3 length equals 15 residues. J gave up 7 bases and V 6 bases, and 14 bases lay outside the gene matches. The germline V gene has CDR1 SGHAT and CDR2 FQDESV (reference sequence). DNA of the CDR3: TGTGCCAGCAGTGCGACAGGGATTTTATCGGCTGGCTACACCTTC. It encodes CASSATGILSAGYTF.

The rearrangement joins TRBV19 to TRBJ2-3; D unresolved. The CDR3 contains 14 residues. The germline V and J ends were trimmed by 4 bases and 0 bases, with 8 bases remaining between them. The germline gives CDR1 LNHDA, CDR2 SQIVND (reference sequence). DNA for the CDR3: TGTGCCAGTAGTACTAGTCCTAGCACAGATACGCAGTATTTT. Translating it yields CASSTSPSTDTQYF.

V gene TRBV18 combines with J gene TRBJ1-6, with D perhaps matching TRBD1 (5 bases). CDR1 is KGHSH and CDR2 is LQKENI in the germline V gene. This CDR3 has 15 residues. V dropped 4 bases and J dropped 7 bases, with 14 bases sitting between them. CDR3 nucleotide sequence: TGTGCCAGCTCACTTCAGGGAACCGGAAATTCACCCCTCCACTTT. This translates into CASSLQGTGNSPLHF.

The V gene is TRBV19, the J gene TRBJ2-7; 11 positions match TRBD2. The V gene's germline CDR1 is LNHDA and CDR2 SQIVND (reference sequence). This CDR3 has 15 amino acids. Trimming removed 9 bases from V and 3 bases from J; junction bases left unmatched: 10. The CDR3 coding sequence is TGTGCCAGCCGCAAAGGGACTAGCGGAAACTACGAGCAGTACTTC. This encodes CASRKGTSGNYEQYF.

The chain joins TRBV6-6 to TRBJ2-7; D unclear. The CDR3 spans 16 residues. V shed 2 bases and J shed 2 bases, with 16 bases lying between them. Germline V gene lookup returns CDR1 MNHNY and CDR2 SVGAGI (reference sequence). The CDR3 coding sequence is TGTGCCAGCAGTTACCGAGTGGGAAGCGCGGCCTACGAGCAGTACTTC. Encoded protein: CASSYRVGSAAYEQYF.

The V call is TRBV29-1, the J call TRBJ1-1; D gene uncertain. Per germline, CDR1 SQVTM and CDR2 ANQGSEA. This CDR3 is built from 12 residues. V gave up 4 bases and J gave up 4 bases, with 10 bases separating them. The CDR3 DNA is TGCAGCGTTGGTGCAGGCGGCACTGAAGCTTTCTTT. This codes for CSVGAGGTEAFF.

The chain links TRBV2 to TRBJ2-1; 12 nucleotides match TRBD2. The CDR3 covers 16 residues. J gave up 6 bases and V 4 bases, and 7 bases lay outside the gene matches. CDR1 and CDR2 (germline): SNHLY, FYNNEI. The CDR3 sequence: CASSGSSGRAFNEQFF. The CDR3 DNA sequence: TGTGCCAGCAGTGGGTCTAGCGGGAGGGCCTTCAATGAGCAGTTCTTC.

The J gene is TRBJ2-3, the V gene TRBV7-3, with 13 bases fitting TRBD2. V was pared by 5 bases and J by 2 bases, with 4 bases of the junction left unmatched. Germline CDR1 reads SGHTA; CDR2 reads FQGTGA. The CDR3 is made up of 16 amino acids. The CDR3 DNA follows: TGTGCCAGCAGCGGGGGACTAGCGGGAAACACAGATACGCAGTATTTT. Amino acids: CASSGGLAGNTDTQYF.

The gene calls are TRBV27 and TRBJ2-5, with D perhaps matching TRBD1 (6 bases). Trimming took 0 bases from V and 11 from J, leaving 13 bases between them. The germline CDR1 and CDR2 sequences are MNHEY and SMNVEV (reference sequence). This CDR3 contains 13 residues. The CDR3 sequence: CASSLSGTLVQYF. DNA of the CDR3: TGTGCCAGCAGTTTATCCGGGACACTTGTGCAGTACTTC.

V and J are TRBV20-1 and TRBJ2-3, with D unresolved. Looked up from germline, CDR1 is DFQATT and CDR2 is SNEGSKA (reference sequence). V lost 6 bases, J lost 5 bases, and 6 bases lay in between. The CDR3 is made up of 10 amino acids. The DNA of the CDR3 is TGCAGTGCGTCCCGAGATACGCAGTATTTT. This translates into CSASRDTQYF.

In its sample, this clone was seen once. The chain uses TRBV18 and TRBJ2-1, with 10 bases fitting TRBD1. Trimming removed 4 bases from V and 8 bases from J; junction bases left unmatched: 2. In germline, CDR1 is KGHSH, CDR2 LQKENI. The CDR3 is 13 residues long. CDR3 residues: CASSRDRGYEQFF. For the CDR3, the DNA is TGTGCCAGCTCACGGGACAGGGGTTATGAGCAGTTCTTC.

The V gene is TRBV6-1, the J gene TRBJ2-7; 7 positions match TRBD1. This CDR3 has 15 residues. In germline, CDR1 is MNHNS, CDR2 SASEGT. V lost 4 bases to trimming and J lost 5 bases; unmatched junction nucleotides: 11. The CDR3 DNA reads TGTGCCAGCAGTGTATTAGAGGGGGCTCGGGACGAGCAGTACTTC. Translating it yields CASSVLEGARDEQYF.

The rearrangement uses TRBV18 and TRBJ1-3; D remains unclear. Trimming stripped 3 bases from V and 0 bases from J, with 12 bases between. Germline V gene lookup returns CDR1 KGHSH and CDR2 LQKENI. The CDR3 has 16 amino acids. The CDR3 coding sequence is TGTGCCAGCTCACCCCCCCCAGTCCACTCTGGAAACACCATATATTTT. This sequence encodes CASSPPPVHSGNTIYF.

This chain links TRBV6-1 with TRBJ1-5; perhaps TRBD1 as D (5 bases). The V end was cut by 10 bases, the J end by 11 bases, with 12 bases between. From germline, CDR1 is MNHNS and CDR2 SASEGT. The CDR3 is 10 residues long. CDR3 protein: CATGSGSQHF. DNA of the CDR3: TGTGCCACAGGATCAGGGTCCCAGCATTTT.